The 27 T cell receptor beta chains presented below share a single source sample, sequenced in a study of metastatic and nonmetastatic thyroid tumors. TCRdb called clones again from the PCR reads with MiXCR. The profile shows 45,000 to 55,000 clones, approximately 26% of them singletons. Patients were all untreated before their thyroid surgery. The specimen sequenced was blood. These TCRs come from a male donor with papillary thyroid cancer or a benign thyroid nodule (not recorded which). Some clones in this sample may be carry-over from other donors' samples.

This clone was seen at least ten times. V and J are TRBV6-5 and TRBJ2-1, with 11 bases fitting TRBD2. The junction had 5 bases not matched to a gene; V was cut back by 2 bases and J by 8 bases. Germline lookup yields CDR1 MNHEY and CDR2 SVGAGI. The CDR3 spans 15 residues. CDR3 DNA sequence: TGTGCCAGCAGTTACCAGACTAGCGGGATCTATGAGCAGTTCTTC. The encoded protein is CASSYQTSGIYEQFF.

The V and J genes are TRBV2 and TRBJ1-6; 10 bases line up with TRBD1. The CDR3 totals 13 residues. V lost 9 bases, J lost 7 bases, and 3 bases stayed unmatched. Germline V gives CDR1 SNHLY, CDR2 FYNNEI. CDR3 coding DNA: TGTGCCAGGACGGGACAGGGGAATTCACCCCTCCACTTT. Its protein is CARTGQGNSPLHF.

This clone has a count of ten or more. The chain's CDR3 is CSFGQESYGYTF. CDR3 DNA: TGCAGCTTTGGACAGGAATCCTATGGCTACACCTTC. This chain connects TRBV29-1 to TRBJ1-2, with 7 bases aligning to TRBD1. With V trimmed by 8 bases and J by 4 bases, 7 bases remained unmatched. CDR1 and CDR2 from the germline V gene are SQVTM and ANQGSEA. CDR3 length: 12 amino acids.

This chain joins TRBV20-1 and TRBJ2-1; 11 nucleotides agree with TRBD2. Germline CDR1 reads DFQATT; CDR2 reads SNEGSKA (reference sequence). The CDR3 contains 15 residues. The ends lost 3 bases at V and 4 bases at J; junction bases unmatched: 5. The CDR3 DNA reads TGCAGTGCTAGCCCCGGGACTAGCGGTTACAATGAGCAGTTCTTC. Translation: CSASPGTSGYNEQFF.

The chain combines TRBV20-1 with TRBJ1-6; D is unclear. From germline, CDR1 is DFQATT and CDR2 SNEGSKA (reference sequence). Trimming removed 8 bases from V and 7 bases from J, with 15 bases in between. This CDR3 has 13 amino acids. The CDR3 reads CSCLREPNSPLHF. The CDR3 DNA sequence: TGCAGTTGCCTGCGCGAACCAAATTCACCCCTCCACTTT.

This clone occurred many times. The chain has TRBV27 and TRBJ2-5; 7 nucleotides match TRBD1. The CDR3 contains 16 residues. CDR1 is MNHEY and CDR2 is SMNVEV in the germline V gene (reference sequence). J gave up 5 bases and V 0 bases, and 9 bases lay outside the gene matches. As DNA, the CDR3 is TGTGCCAGCAGTTTATCGAAGGGCACAGGGGTGGAGACCCAGTACTTC. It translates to CASSLSKGTGVETQYF.

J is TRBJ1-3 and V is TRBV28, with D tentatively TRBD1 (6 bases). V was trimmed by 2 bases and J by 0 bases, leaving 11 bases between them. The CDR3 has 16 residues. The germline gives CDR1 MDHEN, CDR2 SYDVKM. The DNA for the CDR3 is TGTGCCAGCAGTTTACCGACAGGCTTCTCTGGAAACACCATATATTTT. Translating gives CASSLPTGFSGNTIYF.

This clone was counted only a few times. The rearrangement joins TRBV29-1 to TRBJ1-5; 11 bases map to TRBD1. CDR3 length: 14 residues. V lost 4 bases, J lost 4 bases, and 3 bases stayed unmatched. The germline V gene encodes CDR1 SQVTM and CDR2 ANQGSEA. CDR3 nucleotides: TGCAGCGTTGGGACAGGGGGCGGAAATCAGCCCCAGCATTTT. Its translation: CSVGTGGGNQPQHF. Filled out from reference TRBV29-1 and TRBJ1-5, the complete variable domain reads SAVISQKPSRDICQRGTSLTIQCQVDSQVTMMFWYRQQPGQSLTLIATANQGSEATYESGFVIDKFPISRPNLTFSTLTVSNMSPEDSSIYLCSVGTGGGNQPQHFGDGTRLSIL.

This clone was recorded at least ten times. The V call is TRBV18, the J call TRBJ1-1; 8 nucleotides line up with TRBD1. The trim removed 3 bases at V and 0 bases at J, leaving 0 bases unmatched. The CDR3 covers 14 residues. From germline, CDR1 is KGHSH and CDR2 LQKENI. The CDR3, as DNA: TGTGCCAGCTCACCGGACAGGGTGAACACTGAAGCTTTCTTT. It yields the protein CASSPDRVNTEAFF.

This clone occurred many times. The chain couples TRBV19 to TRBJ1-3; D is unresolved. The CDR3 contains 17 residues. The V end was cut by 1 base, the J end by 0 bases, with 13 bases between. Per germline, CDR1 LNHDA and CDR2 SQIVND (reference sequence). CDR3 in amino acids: CASSIVPGKSSGNTIYF. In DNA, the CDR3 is TGTGCCAGTAGTATAGTGCCCGGTAAAAGCTCTGGAAACACCATATATTTT.

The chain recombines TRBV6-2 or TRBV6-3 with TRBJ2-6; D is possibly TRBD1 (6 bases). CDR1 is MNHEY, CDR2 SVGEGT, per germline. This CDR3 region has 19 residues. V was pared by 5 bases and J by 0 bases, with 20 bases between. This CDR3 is CASSPLGHLPFSGANVLTF. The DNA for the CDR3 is TGTGCCAGCAGTCCTCTGGGACACCTACCCTTCTCTGGGGCCAACGTCCTGACTTTC.

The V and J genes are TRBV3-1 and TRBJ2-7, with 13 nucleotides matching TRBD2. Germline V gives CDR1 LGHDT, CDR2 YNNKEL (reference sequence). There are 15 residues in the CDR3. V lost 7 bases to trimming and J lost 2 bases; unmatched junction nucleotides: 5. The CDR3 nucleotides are TGTGCCAGCATTCCGGGACTAGCGGGGACCTACGAGCAGTACTTC. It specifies CASIPGLAGTYEQYF.

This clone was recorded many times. The CDR3 protein is CASSDVLGGTDTQYF. Written as DNA, the CDR3 is TGTGCCAGCAGTGACGTCCTAGGGGGCACAGATACGCAGTATTTT. The chain uses TRBV6-4 and TRBJ2-3; the D gene is possibly TRBD1 (5 bases). In germline, CDR1 is MRHNA, CDR2 SNTAGT. The CDR3 covers 15 residues. V lost 2 bases and J 1 base, leaving 10 bases between the germline ends.

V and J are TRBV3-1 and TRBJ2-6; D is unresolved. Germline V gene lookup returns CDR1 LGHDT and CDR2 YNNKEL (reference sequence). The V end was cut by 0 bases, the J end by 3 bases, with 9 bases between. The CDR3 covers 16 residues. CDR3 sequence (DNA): TGTGCCAGCAGCCAAGAAGGTTGGAATGGGGCCAACGTCCTGACTTTC. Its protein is CASSQEGWNGANVLTF.

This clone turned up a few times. The CDR3 bases are TGTGCCTGGAGTGTGAGCAGGCTGCTAGGAGGCTACACCTTC. Protein: CAWSVSRLLGGYTF. The V and J genes are TRBV30 and TRBJ1-2; D gene ambiguous. Germline CDR1 GTSNPN, CDR2 SVGIG (reference sequence). The CDR3 is 14 residues long. V lost 0 bases and J 8 bases, leaving 16 bases between the germline ends.

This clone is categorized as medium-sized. CDR3 sequence (DNA): TGTGCCTGGTTTTCTAGACAGAGTGGGACCGGGGAGCTGTTTTTT. Residues: CAWFSRQSGTGELFF. This rearrangement joins TRBV30 to TRBJ2-2; TRBD1 is a possible D gene (5 bases). CDR3 size: 15 residues. Trimming removed 5 bases at V and 5 bases at J, with 18 bases between. Germline V CDR1 and CDR2: GTSNPN, SVGIG (reference sequence). Using reference TRBV30 and TRBJ2-2 for the parts outside the CDR3, the full variable domain is SQTIHQWPATLVQPVGSPLSLECTVEGTSNPNLYWYRQAAGRGLQLLFYSVGIGQISSEVPQNLSASRPQDRQFILSSKKLLLSDSGFYLCAWFSRQSGTGELFFGEGSRLTVL.

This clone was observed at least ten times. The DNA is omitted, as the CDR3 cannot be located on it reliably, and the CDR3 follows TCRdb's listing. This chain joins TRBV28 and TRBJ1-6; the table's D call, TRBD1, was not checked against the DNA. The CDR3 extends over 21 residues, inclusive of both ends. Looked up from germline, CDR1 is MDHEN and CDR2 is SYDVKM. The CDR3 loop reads CASSSSDTGTGGSSYNSPLHF.

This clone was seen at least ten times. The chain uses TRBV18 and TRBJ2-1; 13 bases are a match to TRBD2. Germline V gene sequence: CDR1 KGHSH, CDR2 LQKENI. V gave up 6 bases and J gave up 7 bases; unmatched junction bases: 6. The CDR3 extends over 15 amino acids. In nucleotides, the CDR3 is TGTGCCAGCTCGCCCGGACTAGCGGGAGAGAATGAGCAGTTCTTC. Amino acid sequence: CASSPGLAGENEQFF.

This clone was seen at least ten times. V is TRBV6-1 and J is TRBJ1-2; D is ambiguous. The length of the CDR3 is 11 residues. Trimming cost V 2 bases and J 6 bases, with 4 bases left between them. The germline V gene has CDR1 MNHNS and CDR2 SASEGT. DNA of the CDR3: TGTGCCAGCAGTGAACGCAATGGCTACACCTTC. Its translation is CASSERNGYTF.

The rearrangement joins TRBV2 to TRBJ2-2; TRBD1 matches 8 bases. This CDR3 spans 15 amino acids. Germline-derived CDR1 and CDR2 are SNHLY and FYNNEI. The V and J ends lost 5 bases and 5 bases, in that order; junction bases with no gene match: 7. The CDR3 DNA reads TGTGCCAGCAGTACGGACAGGGAGTTTACCGGGGAGCTGTTTTTT. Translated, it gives CASSTDREFTGELFF.

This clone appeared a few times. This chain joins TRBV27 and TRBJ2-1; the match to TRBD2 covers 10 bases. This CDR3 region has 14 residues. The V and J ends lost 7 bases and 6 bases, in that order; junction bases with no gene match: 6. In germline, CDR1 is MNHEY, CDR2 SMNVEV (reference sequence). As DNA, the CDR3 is TGTGCCAGCACCTTAGCGGGAGGAGGCAATGAGCAGTTCTTC. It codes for CASTLAGGGNEQFF.

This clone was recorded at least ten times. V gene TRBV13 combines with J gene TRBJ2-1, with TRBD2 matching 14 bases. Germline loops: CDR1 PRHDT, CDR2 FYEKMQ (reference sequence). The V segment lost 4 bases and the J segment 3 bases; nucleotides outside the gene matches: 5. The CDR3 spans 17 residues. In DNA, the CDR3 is TGTGCCAGCAGCTGGGGACTAGCGGGAGCCTTCTACAATGAGCAGTTCTTC. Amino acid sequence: CASSWGLAGAFYNEQFF.

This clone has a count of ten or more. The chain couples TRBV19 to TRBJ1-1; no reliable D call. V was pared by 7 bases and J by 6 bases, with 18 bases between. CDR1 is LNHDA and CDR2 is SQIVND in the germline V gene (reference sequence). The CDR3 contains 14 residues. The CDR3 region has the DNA TGTGCCAGTAATTATGGCAAAGGAATATCTGAAGCTTTCTTT. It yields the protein CASNYGKGISEAFF.

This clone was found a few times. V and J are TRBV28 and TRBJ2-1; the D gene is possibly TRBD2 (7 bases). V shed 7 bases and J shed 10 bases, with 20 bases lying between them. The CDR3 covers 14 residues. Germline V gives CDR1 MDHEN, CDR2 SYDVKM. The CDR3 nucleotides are TGTGCCAGCACCCCACCGGGGGGCAGGGGAGAGCAGTTCTTC. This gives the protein CASTPPGGRGEQFF.

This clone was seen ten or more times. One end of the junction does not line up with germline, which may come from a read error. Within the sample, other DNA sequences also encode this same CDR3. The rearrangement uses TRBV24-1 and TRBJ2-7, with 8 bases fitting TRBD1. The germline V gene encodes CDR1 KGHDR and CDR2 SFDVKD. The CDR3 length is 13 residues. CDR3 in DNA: TGTGCCACCAGGGGCGGACAGGGCTACGAGCAGTACTTT. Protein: CATRGGQGYEQYF.

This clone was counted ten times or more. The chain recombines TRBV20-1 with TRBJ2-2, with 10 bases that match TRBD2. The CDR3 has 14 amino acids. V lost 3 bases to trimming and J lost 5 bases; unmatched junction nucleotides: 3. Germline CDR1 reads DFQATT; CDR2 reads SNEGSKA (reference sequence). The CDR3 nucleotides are TGCAGTGCTAGGCTAGCGGGAGAGACCGGGGAGCTGTTTTTT. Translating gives CSARLAGETGELFF.

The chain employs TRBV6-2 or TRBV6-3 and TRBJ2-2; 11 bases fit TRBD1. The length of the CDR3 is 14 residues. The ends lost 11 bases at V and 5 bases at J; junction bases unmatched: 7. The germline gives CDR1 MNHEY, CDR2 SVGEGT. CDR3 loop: CAGAGTGGTGELFF. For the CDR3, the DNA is TGTGCCGGCGCCGGGACAGGGGGGACCGGGGAGCTGTTTTTT.